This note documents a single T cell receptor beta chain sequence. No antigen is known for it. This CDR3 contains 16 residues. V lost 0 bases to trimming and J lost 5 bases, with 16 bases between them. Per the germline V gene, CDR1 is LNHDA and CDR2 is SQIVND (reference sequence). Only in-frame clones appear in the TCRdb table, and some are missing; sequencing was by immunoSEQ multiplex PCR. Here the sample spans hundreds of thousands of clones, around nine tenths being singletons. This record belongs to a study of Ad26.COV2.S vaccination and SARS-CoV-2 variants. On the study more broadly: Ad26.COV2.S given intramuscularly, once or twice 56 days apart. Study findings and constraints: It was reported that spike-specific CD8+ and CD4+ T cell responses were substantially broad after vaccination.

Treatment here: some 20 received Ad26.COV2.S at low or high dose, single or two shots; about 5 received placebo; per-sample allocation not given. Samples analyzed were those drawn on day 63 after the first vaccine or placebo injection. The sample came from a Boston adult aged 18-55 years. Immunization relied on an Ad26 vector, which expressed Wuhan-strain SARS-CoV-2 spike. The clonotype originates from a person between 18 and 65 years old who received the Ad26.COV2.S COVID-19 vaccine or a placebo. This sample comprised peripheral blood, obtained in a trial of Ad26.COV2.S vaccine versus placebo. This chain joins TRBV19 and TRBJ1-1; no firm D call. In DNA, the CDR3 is TGTGCCAGTAGTATAGATAATTTCGGCGGCCTGACTGAAGCTTTCTTT. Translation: CASSIDNFGGLTEAFF.